The 32 T cell receptor beta chains below all came from one sample that was sequenced in a study of blood T cell repertoires in COVID-19. Assay: immunoSEQ multiplex PCR; the TCRdb copy retains only in-frame clones and omits some. The sample records roughly 140,000 clones, 85% to 90% being singletons. The sequenced sample was PBMCs or T cells enriched from blood (not recorded which). These receptors all come from a woman under 40 with acute COVID-19.

The V and J genes are TRBV20-1 and TRBJ2-7; unclear D gene. Trimming took off 2 bases at V and 3 bases at J, with 5 bases between the two ends. The CDR3 has 11 residues. Germline lookup yields CDR1 DFQATT and CDR2 SNEGSKA (reference sequence). In DNA form, the CDR3 reads TGCAGTGCTAGACAACACTACGAGCAGTACTTC. This codes for CSARQHYEQYF.

This clone has a single count. The gene calls are TRBV5-5 and TRBJ2-1; 9 bases align to TRBD2. V shed 1 base, J shed 3 bases, and the junction held 5 bases outside the gene matches. CDR1 is SGHKS and CDR2 is YYEKEE in the germline V gene (reference sequence). CDR3 size: 16 residues. The CDR3 bases are TGTGCCAGCAGCTTGCTAGGTAGCGGGAGCTACAATGAGCAGTTCTTC. Amino acids: CASSLLGSGSYNEQFF.

V and J are TRBV15 and TRBJ1-1; TRBD1 is a possible D gene (6 bases). Germline assignment: CDR1 LNHNV and CDR2 YYDKDF (reference sequence). V gave up 0 bases and J gave up 5 bases, with 13 bases separating them. The CDR3 runs 15 residues. The CDR3 is CATSRDLGAGTEAFF. CDR3 nucleotides: TGTGCCACCAGCAGAGATTTGGGGGCTGGGACTGAAGCTTTCTTT.

The chain has TRBV7-2 and TRBJ1-5, with no clear D. The germline CDR1 and CDR2 sequences are SGHTA and FQGNSA. V gave up 3 bases and J gave up 0 bases, with 9 bases separating them. The CDR3 is made up of 15 amino acids. CDR3 loop: CASSFNSISNQPQHF. CDR3 nucleotides: TGTGCCAGCAGCTTTAACAGTATTAGCAATCAGCCCCAGCATTTT.

The chain carries TRBV19 and TRBJ2-2; tentatively, D is TRBD2 (6 bases). Trimming cost V 7 bases and J 6 bases, with 18 bases left between them. The CDR3 has 15 amino acids. CDR1 is LNHDA and CDR2 is SQIVND in the germline V gene (reference sequence). CDR3 in DNA: TGTGCCAGTACCCTTGGGGCGGGAAAAGCCGGGGAGCTGTTTTTT. It is translated as CASTLGAGKAGELFF.

The chain links TRBV28 to TRBJ1-6; tentative D call: TRBD1 (5 bases). The CDR3 covers 14 residues. V shed 8 bases and J shed 14 bases, with 22 bases lying between them. The germline CDR1 and CDR2 sequences are MDHEN and SYDVKM. The chain's CDR3 is CASGAITPRDSLHF. The CDR3 DNA is TGTGCCAGCGGGGCCATAACCCCGCGGGACTCCCTCCACTTT.

Details on this clone: A read error may account for a junction end that differs from germline. CDR3 region: CATSRDLEGTGAF. The CDR3 DNA is TGTGCCACCAGCAGAGATCTAGAGGGAACGGGTGCCTTC. This sequence joins TRBV15 and TRBJ1-2, with D unresolved. Germline CDR1 is LNHNV and CDR2 is YYDKDF (reference sequence). CDR3 length equals 13 residues. Full variable domain (rest looked up from reference TRBV15 and TRBJ1-2): DAMVIQNPRYQVTQFGKPVTLSCSQTLNHNVMYWYQQKSSQAPKLLFHYYDKDFNNEADTPDNFQSRRPNTSFCFLDIRSPGLGDTAMYLCATSRDLEGTGAFGSGTRLTVV.

This sequence joins TRBV10-3 and TRBJ1-1, with 9 nucleotides matching TRBD1. After removal of 7 bases from V and 4 bases from J, the junction contained 7 bases not matched to a gene. The CDR3 loop spans 14 amino acids. From germline, CDR1 is ENHRY and CDR2 SYGVKD. The CDR3 spells CAINPGTGPTEAFF. In DNA, the CDR3 is TGTGCCATCAACCCCGGGACAGGGCCCACTGAAGCTTTCTTT.

The chain joins TRBV28 to TRBJ1-1, with 7 bases fitting TRBD1. This CDR3 has 12 amino acids. V dropped 5 bases and J dropped 7; count of bases not matched to a gene: 4. Germline assignment: CDR1 MDHEN and CDR2 SYDVKM. CDR3 DNA: TGTGCCAGCAGTCAAAGGGACAGTGAAGCTTTCTTT. Translating it yields CASSQRDSEAFF. Full variable domain (remainder filled in from reference TRBV28 and TRBJ1-1): DVKVTQSSRYLVKRTGEKVFLECVQDMDHENMFWYRQDPGLGLRLIYFSYDVKMKEKGDIPEGYSVSREKKERFSLILESASTNQTSMYLCASSQRDSEAFFGQGTRLTVV.

A single count supports this clone. V and J are TRBV5-1 and TRBJ2-7; TRBD1 matches 8 bases. Per germline, CDR1 SGHRS and CDR2 YFSETQ. V shed 0 bases, J shed 5 bases, and the junction held 13 bases outside the gene matches. The CDR3 is 17 amino acids. The CDR3 loop is CASSLGLGTGTSHEQYF. CDR3 nucleotide sequence: TGCGCCAGCAGCTTGGGACTTGGGACAGGAACGTCCCACGAGCAGTACTTC.

The genes are TRBV5-1 and TRBJ2-7, with a tentative D call TRBD2 (6 bases). This CDR3 has 14 amino acids. Trimming stripped 1 base from V and 5 bases from J, with 13 bases between. Germline-derived CDR1 and CDR2 are SGHRS and YFSETQ. CDR3 nucleotide sequence: TGCGCCAGCAGCTTGTCAGGGACTGTCGACGAGCAGTACTTC. Amino acid sequence: CASSLSGTVDEQYF.

This chain links TRBV28 with TRBJ1-2, with 11 bases aligning to TRBD1. The CDR3 contains 16 residues. Germline CDR1 MDHEN, CDR2 SYDVKM. Trimming removed 6 bases from V and 1 base from J; junction bases left unmatched: 7. DNA of the CDR3: TGTGCCAGCAGCTCCGGGACAGGGGGGGTTAACTATGGCTACACCTTC. It translates to CASSSGTGGVNYGYTF.

V and J are TRBV30 and TRBJ2-2, with 7 bases fitting TRBD1. The V segment lost 3 bases and the J segment 4 bases; nucleotides outside the gene matches: 14. The CDR3 extends over 17 amino acids. Germline CDR1 reads GTSNPN; CDR2 reads SVGIG (reference sequence). The CDR3 coding sequence is TGTGCCTGGAGCCTTAGGACAGGCTATCTTTCCACCGGGGAGCTGTTTTTT. Translating gives CAWSLRTGYLSTGELFF. The variable domain in full, completed from reference TRBV30 and TRBJ2-2, reads SQTIHQWPATLVQPVGSPLSLECTVEGTSNPNLYWYRQAAGRGLQLLFYSVGIGQISSEVPQNLSASRPQDRQFILSSKKLLLSDSGFYLCAWSLRTGYLSTGELFFGEGSRLTVL.

The J gene is TRBJ1-3, the V gene TRBV7-8, with 8 bases matching TRBD1. V dropped 3 bases and J dropped 4; count of bases not matched to a gene: 5. The CDR3 totals 15 residues. The V gene's germline CDR1 is SGHVS and CDR2 FQNEAQ. CDR3 in DNA: TGTGCCAGCAGCTTCAACAGGGGGGGCGGAAACACCATATATTTT. Its translation: CASSFNRGGGNTIYF.

The chain uses TRBV19 and TRBJ1-1; TRBD1 matches 7 bases. In germline, CDR1 is LNHDA, CDR2 SQIVND (reference sequence). J was trimmed by 4 bases and V by 2 bases; bases with no gene match: 7. This CDR3 has 15 residues. In nucleotides, the CDR3 is TGTGCCAGTAGTATAATTCCGGCAGGGGGCACTGAAGCTTTCTTT. Translating gives CASSIIPAGGTEAFF. Drawing the rest from reference TRBV19 and TRBJ1-1, the complete variable domain is DGGITQSPKYLFRKEGQNVTLSCEQNLNHDAMYWYRQDPGQGLRLIYYSQIVNDFQKGDIAEGYSVSREKKESFPLTVTSAQKNPTAFYLCASSIIPAGGTEAFFGQGTRLTVV.

The gene calls are TRBV10-3 and TRBJ2-6, with D possibly being TRBD1 (5 bases). CDR1 is ENHRY and CDR2 is SYGVKD in the germline V gene. The ends were cut back, 3 bases at V and 0 bases at J, with 21 bases in the middle. The CDR3 is 20 amino acids. CDR3 region: CAISDILRTTPDSGANVLTF. CDR3 in DNA: TGTGCCATCAGTGATATTCTTCGGACAACTCCAGACTCTGGGGCCAACGTCCTGACTTTC.

Worth noting for this clone: The junction shows a germline mismatch at one end, possibly a read error. V and J are TRBV7-7 and TRBJ2-5; 8 bases match TRBD2. CDR1 is SSHAT, CDR2 FNYEAQ, per germline (reference sequence). The CDR3 is 15 amino acids. CDR3: CASSLAGSRQETQYF. The CDR3 coding sequence is TGTGCTAGCAGCTTAGCGGGGAGTCGACAAGAGACCCAGTACTTC. Full variable domain (outside the CDR3, taken from reference TRBV7-7 and TRBJ2-5): GAGVSQSPRYKVTKRGQDVTLRCDPISSHATLYWYQQALGQGPEFLTYFNYEAQPDKSGLPSDRFSAERPEGSISTLTIQRTEQRDSAMYRCASSLAGSRQETQYFGPGTRLLVL.

This clone occurred once. The chain couples TRBV27 to TRBJ2-7; 9 bases are shared with TRBD2. The CDR3 totals 16 residues. Germline V gene lookup returns CDR1 MNHEY and CDR2 SMNVEV (reference sequence). The trim removed 6 bases at V and 2 bases at J, leaving 11 bases unmatched. As DNA, the CDR3 is TGTGCCAGCAGCTTTACCGGGACTAGCATGCCCTACGAGCAGTACTTC. Residues: CASSFTGTSMPYEQYF.

This rearrangement joins TRBV27 to TRBJ1-1; 7 bases align to TRBD1. CDR1 MNHEY and CDR2 SMNVEV come from the germline V gene (reference sequence). V lost 5 bases, J lost 4 bases, and 16 bases stayed unmatched. This CDR3 spans 17 amino acids. The CDR3 loop is CASSSGDRVAIGTEAFF. CDR3 nucleotides: TGTGCCAGCAGTAGTGGAGACAGGGTAGCGATTGGCACTGAAGCTTTCTTT.

V is TRBV6-2 or TRBV6-3 and J is TRBJ2-2, with D perhaps TRBD1 (5 bases). This CDR3 is 16 amino acids long. Looked up from germline, CDR1 is MNHEY and CDR2 is SVGEGT. V dropped 2 bases and J dropped 7 bases, with 17 bases sitting between them. CDR3 nucleotide sequence: TGTGCCAGCAGTTACAGGGCAGGGAAGTTTGGCGGGGAGCTGTTTTTT. Protein: CASSYRAGKFGGELFF.

The rearrangement joins TRBV29-1 to TRBJ2-1; D is perhaps TRBD1 (5 bases). In germline, CDR1 is SQVTM, CDR2 ANQGSEA. The CDR3 consists of 14 residues. The V end was cut by 7 bases, the J end by 0 bases, with 13 bases between. CDR3 region: CSGGAGSSYNEQFF. The CDR3 nucleotides read TGCAGCGGTGGGGCCGGGTCCTCCTACAATGAGCAGTTCTTC.

In nucleotides, the CDR3 is TGTGCCAGCTCACCACCTCTGGGAGGGCTGGACCAAGAGACCCAGTACTTC. It encodes CASSPPLGGLDQETQYF. The chain is built from TRBV18 and TRBJ2-5; 7 bases agree with TRBD2. This CDR3 has 17 residues. Losses at the gene ends were 0 bases for V and 0 bases for J; bases not matched to a gene: 7. Germline lookup yields CDR1 KGHSH and CDR2 LQKENI.

V usage is TRBV5-1 and J usage is TRBJ1-1; D not certain. Germline CDR1 is SGHRS and CDR2 is YFSETQ. CDR3 length: 14 residues. V gave up 4 bases and J gave up 1 base, with 11 bases separating them. CDR3 coding DNA: TGCGCCAGCAGCCGCGCGGGAGGGAACACTGAAGCTTTCTTT. Protein product: CASSRAGGNTEAFF.

The CDR3 DNA follows: TGCGCCAGCAGCCAAGGACTAGCGGGAGGAGAGACCCAGTACTTC. Translation gives CASSQGLAGGETQYF. The chain combines TRBV4-3 with TRBJ2-5, with TRBD2 matching 13 bases. Trimming removed 1 base from V and 4 bases from J; junction bases left unmatched: 0. This CDR3 is built from 15 residues. Germline CDR1 reads LGHNA; CDR2 reads YSLEER.

The J gene is TRBJ2-7, the V gene TRBV4-1, with D unclear. V was clipped by 0 bases and J by 3 bases, with 18 bases between them. This CDR3 has 17 residues. Per the germline V gene, CDR1 is MGHRA and CDR2 is YSYEKL. The CDR3 DNA follows: TGCGCCAGCAGCCAAGATCCGCCAGGCTTCTATAACTACGAGCAGTACTTC. Amino acid sequence: CASSQDPPGFYNYEQYF.

This chain links TRBV7-9 with TRBJ1-2, with TRBD1 matching 11 bases. Germline V gene lookup returns CDR1 SEHNR and CDR2 FQNEAQ (reference sequence). The V and J ends lost 5 bases and 4 bases, in that order; junction bases with no gene match: 6. CDR3 length equals 15 residues. CDR3 sequence: CASSRGQGGSYGYTF. In DNA form, the CDR3 reads TGTGCCAGCAGCAGGGGACAGGGGGGCTCCTATGGCTACACCTTC.

The V gene is TRBV7-6, the J gene TRBJ2-7; the match to TRBD2 covers 7 bases. The CDR3 covers 15 residues. Germline V lookup: CDR1 SGHVS, CDR2 FNYEAQ. V lost 5 bases to trimming and J lost 0 bases; unmatched junction nucleotides: 7. CDR3 coding DNA: TGTGCCAGCAGCCCGGCGGGCGGGAGCTCCTACGAGCAGTACTTC. Amino acids: CASSPAGGSSYEQYF.

The chain recombines TRBV30 with TRBJ1-4; D is undetermined. Between the trimmed V and J ends, which lost 2 bases and 5 bases, there was a span of 18 bases. CDR3 length equals 16 residues. CDR1 GTSNPN and CDR2 SVGIG come from the germline V gene (reference sequence). The CDR3 DNA sequence: TGTGCCTGGAGTCCTGGGCCGGGAACCACCAATGAAAAACTGTTTTTT. This gives the protein CAWSPGPGTTNEKLFF. The variable domain in full, completed from reference TRBV30 and TRBJ1-4, reads SQTIHQWPATLVQPVGSPLSLECTVEGTSNPNLYWYRQAAGRGLQLLFYSVGIGQISSEVPQNLSASRPQDRQFILSSKKLLLSDSGFYLCAWSPGPGTTNEKLFFGSGTQLSVL.

J is TRBJ1-3 and V is TRBV4-2; no reliable D call. Per the germline V gene, CDR1 is LGHNA and CDR2 is YNFKEQ. This CDR3 comprises 18 residues. V was cut by 1 base and J by 2 bases, with 18 bases left in between. The CDR3 DNA follows: TGTGCCAGCAGCCAAGGTTCTTTTAGGACTTCGACTGGAAACACCATATATTTT. Encoded protein: CASSQGSFRTSTGNTIYF.

This clone appeared a single time. V is TRBV5-6 and J is TRBJ1-5; TRBD1 agrees at 10 bases. CDR3 length: 15 amino acids. J lost 3 bases, V lost 4 bases, and 4 bases had no gene match. The germline V gene encodes CDR1 SGHDT and CDR2 YYEEEE. This chain's CDR3 is CASSRGTGVNQPQHF. DNA for the CDR3: TGTGCCAGCAGCCGGGGGACAGGGGTCAATCAGCCCCAGCATTTT.

About this clone: Different DNA sequences within this sample yield the same CDR3. The chain joins TRBV6-5 to TRBJ1-5, with 8 bases that match TRBD1. The V and J ends lost 6 bases and 5 bases, in that order; junction bases with no gene match: 0. Per the germline V gene, CDR1 is MNHEY and CDR2 is SVGAGI. This CDR3 spans 12 amino acids. CDR3 bases: TGTGCCAGCAGGACAGGGGATCAGCCCCAGCATTTT. It codes for CASRTGDQPQHF.

V gene TRBV30 combines with J gene TRBJ2-5; 9 nucleotides line up with TRBD1. Germline assignment: CDR1 GTSNPN and CDR2 SVGIG (reference sequence). With 1 base clipped from V and 4 bases from J, the junction kept 4 bases outside the gene matches. The CDR3 sequence is 14 residues long. The CDR3 DNA follows: TGTGCCTGGAGTGCAACAGGGGGCGGAGAGACCCAGTACTTC. Protein: CAWSATGGGETQYF. Together with reference TRBV30 and TRBJ2-5, the CDR3 gives the full variable domain: SQTIHQWPATLVQPVGSPLSLECTVEGTSNPNLYWYRQAAGRGLQLLFYSVGIGQISSEVPQNLSASRPQDRQFILSSKKLLLSDSGFYLCAWSATGGGETQYFGPGTRLLVL.